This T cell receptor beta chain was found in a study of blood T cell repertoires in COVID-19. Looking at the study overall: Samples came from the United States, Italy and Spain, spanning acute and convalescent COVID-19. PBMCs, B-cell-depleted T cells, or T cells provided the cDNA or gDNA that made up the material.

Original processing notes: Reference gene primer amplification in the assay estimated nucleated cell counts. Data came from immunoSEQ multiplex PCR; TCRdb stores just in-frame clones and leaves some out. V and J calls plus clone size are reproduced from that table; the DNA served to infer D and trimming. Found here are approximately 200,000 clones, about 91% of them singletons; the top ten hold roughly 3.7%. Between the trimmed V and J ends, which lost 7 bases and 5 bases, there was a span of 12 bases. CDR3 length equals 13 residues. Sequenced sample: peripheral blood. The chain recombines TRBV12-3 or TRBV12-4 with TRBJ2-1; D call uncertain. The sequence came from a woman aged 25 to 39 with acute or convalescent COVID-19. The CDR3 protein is CASIQQPDNEQFF. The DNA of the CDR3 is TGTGCCAGCATCCAACAACCAGACAATGAGCAGTTCTTC.